What follows is one TCR beta chain and its context. These data are taken from a study of blood T cell repertoires in COVID-19. Background on the study: Collection of acute and convalescent COVID-19 samples took place in the United States, Italy and Spain. Sample material is recorded as cDNA or gDNA derived from T cells, B-cell-depleted T cells, or PBMCs.

With V trimmed by 2 bases and J by 7 bases, 4 bases remained unmatched. Germline V CDR1 and CDR2: LNHDA, SQIVND (reference sequence). The CDR3 consists of 13 residues. Source study methods: The assay estimated nucleated cells by amplifying reference gene primers. Measured with immunoSEQ multiplex PCR; TCRdb has only the in-frame clones, and not every one. V, J and clone size reflect that table, while D and trimming were determined from the DNA. Of about 58,000 clones in the sample, around 85% were seen once. The receptor comes from a woman between 65 and 79 years old with active COVID-19. Sequencing input: peripheral blood. The V gene is TRBV19, the J gene TRBJ1-1; TRBD1 matches 7 bases. CDR3 DNA sequence: TGTGCCAGTAGTATAAGCAGGGACAGTGAAGCTTTCTTT. Residues: CASSISRDSEAFF.